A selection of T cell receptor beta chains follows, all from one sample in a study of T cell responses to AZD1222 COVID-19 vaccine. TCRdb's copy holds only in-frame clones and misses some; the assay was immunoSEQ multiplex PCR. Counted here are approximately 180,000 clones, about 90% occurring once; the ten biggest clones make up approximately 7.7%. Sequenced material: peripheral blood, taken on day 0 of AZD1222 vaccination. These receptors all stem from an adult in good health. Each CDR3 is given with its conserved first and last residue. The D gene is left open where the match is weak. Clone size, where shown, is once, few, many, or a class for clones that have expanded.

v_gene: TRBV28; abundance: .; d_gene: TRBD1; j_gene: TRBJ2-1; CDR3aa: CASSDPGQAYNEQFF; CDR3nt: TGTGCCAGCAGTGATCCGGGACAGGCGTACAATGAGCAGTTCTTC
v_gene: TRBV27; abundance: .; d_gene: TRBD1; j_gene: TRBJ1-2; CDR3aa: CASSWGTGGTGYTF; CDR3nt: TGTGCCAGCAGTTGGGGGACAGGGGGCACTGGCTACACCTTC
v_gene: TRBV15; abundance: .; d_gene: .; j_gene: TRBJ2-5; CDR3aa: CATSREWETQYF; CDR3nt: TGTGCCACCAGCCGGGAGTGGGAGACCCAGTACTTC
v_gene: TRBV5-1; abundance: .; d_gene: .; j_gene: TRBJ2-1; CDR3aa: CASSLPGAGENEQFF; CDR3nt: TGCGCCAGCAGCTTGCCAGGGGCCGGGGAGAATGAGCAGTTCTTC
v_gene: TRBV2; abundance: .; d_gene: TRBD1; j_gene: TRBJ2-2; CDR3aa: CASRGQATGELFF; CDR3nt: TGTGCCAGCAGGGGACAGGCCACCGGGGAGCTGTTTTTT
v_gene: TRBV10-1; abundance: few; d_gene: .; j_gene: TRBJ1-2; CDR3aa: CASSELGQDGGDTRWDYGYTF; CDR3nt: TGCGCCAGCAGTGAGCTCGGGCAGGACGGGGGTGACACTAGATGGGACTATGGCTACACCTTC
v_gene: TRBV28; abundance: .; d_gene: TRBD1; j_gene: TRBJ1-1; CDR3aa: CASSTRQGIEAFF; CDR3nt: TGTGCCAGCAGTACCCGACAGGGAATTGAAGCTTTCTTT
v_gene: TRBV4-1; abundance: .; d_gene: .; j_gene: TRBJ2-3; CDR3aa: CASSQDQWPYYTQYF; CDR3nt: TGCGCCAGCAGCCAAGATCAGTGGCCATACTATACGCAGTATTTT
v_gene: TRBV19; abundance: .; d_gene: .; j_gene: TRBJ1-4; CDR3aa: CASSILGGLSEKLFF; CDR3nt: TGTGCCAGTAGTATACTAGGGGGGCTGAGTGAAAAACTGTTTTTT
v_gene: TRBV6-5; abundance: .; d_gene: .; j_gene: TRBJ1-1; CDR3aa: CASSYSSQPTEAFF; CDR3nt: TGTGCCAGCAGTTACTCGAGTCAGCCCACTGAAGCTTTCTTT
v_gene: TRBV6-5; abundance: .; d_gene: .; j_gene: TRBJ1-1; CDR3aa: CASSSENRVTEAFF; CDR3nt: TGTGCCAGCAGCTCGGAAAACAGGGTCACTGAAGCTTTCTTT
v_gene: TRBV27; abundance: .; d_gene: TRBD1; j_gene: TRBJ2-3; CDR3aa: CASRTGTPDTQYF; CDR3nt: TGTGCCAGCCGGACAGGGACCCCGGATACGCAGTATTTT
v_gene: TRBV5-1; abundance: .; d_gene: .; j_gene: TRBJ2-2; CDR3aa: CASRAGGYTGELFF; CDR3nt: TGCGCCAGCCGGGCCGGGGGATACACCGGGGAGCTGTTTTTT
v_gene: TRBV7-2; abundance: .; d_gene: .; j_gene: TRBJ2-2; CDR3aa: CASSGWTKRAGELFF; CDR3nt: TGTGCCAGCAGCGGATGGACTAAGCGCGCCGGGGAGCTGTTTTTT
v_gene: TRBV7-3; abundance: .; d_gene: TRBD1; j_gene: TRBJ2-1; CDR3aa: CASSRTGTGSSWDNEQFF; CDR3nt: TGTGCCAGCAGTCGAACCGGGACAGGGAGCAGCTGGGACAATGAGCAGTTCTTC